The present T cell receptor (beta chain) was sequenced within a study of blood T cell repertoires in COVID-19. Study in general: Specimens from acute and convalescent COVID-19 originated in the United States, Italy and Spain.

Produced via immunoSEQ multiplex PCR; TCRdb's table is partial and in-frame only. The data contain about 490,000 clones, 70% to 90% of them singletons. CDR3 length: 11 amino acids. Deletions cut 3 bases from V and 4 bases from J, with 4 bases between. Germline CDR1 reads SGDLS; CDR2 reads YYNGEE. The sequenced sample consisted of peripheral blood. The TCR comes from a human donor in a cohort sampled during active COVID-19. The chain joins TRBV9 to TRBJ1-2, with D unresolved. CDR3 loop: CASSAVYGYTF. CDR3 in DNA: TGTGCCAGCAGCGCTGTCTATGGCTACACCTTC.